The T cell receptor beta chain described here comes from a study of cytomegalovirus exposure and HLA in healthy donors. Study outcomes and limitations: A few chains tied to CMV proved CMV antigen-specific in vitro. About 87% or about 30% of the time was how often most TCR beta V segments were productive, according to an earlier analysis. A missense DCLRE1C variant was associated with V- and J-gene trimming of TCR beta chains in a later analysis, and an independent cohort replicated the association.

As to this clone: The antigen is not known.

A multiplex PCR was run with 60 Vbeta primers and 13 Jbeta primers. Profiled with immunoSEQ multiplex PCR; TCRdb holds only in-frame clones, not every one. The sample holds about 170,000 clones, around 84% seen once. Germline values: CDR1 KGHSH, CDR2 LQKENI. The CDR3 contains 16 residues. J lost 6 bases, V lost 2 bases, and 9 bases had no gene match. The chain uses TRBV18 and TRBJ2-3, with TRBD2 identical over 9 bases. The sequence came from a boy aged 2 to 10 in good health and CMV-seronegative. The sequenced sample consisted of PBMCs. The CDR3 is CASSPRASGEWDTQYF. The DNA of the CDR3 is TGTGCCAGCTCACCAAGGGCTAGCGGGGAATGGGATACGCAGTATTTT.